The clone carrying this T cell receptor beta chain showed up just once. This record belongs to a study of cytomegalovirus exposure and HLA in healthy donors. Vbeta (60) and Jbeta (13) primers were used in the PCR. Clones were read by immunoSEQ multiplex PCR, and TCRdb kept only the in-frame ones, dropping some. Altogether tens of thousands of clones are present, around 80% being singletons, with the ten largest covering 4% to 5.5%. The V end was cut by 2 bases, the J end by 5 bases, with 8 bases between. Germline V CDR1 and CDR2: SGHVS, FNYEAQ. This CDR3 spans 13 amino acids. This sequence joins TRBV7-6 and TRBJ2-3; D is perhaps TRBD1 (5 bases). Sequencing was performed on PBMCs. The sequence was obtained from a male donor in good health and CMV-seropositive. The DNA for the CDR3 is TGTGCCAGCAGCTTACAGGGAAGAGATACGCAGTATTTT. Its translation: CASSLQGRDTQYF.